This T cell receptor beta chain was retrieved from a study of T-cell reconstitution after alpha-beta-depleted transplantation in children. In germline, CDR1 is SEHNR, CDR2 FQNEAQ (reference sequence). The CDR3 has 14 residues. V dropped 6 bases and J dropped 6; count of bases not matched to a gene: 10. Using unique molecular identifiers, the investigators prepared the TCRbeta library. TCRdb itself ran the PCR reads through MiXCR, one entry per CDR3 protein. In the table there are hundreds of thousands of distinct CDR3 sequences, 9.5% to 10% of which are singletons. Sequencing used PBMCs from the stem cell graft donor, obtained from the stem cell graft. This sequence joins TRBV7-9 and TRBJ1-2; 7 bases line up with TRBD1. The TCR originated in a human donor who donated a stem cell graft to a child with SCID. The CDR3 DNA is TGTGCCAGCAGTAAAGACAGGGAGGTTGATGGCTACACCTTC. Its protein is CASSKDREVDGYTF.